The 23 T cell receptor beta chains in this list originate from one sample, sequenced in a study of blood T cell repertoires in COVID-19. Libraries were prepared by immunoSEQ multiplex PCR; TCRdb keeps only in-frame clonotypes and omits some of them. The table has around 300,000 clones, approximately 90% seen once; the top ten hold around 3%. Material: PBMCs or T cells enriched from blood (not recorded which). The receptors stem from a woman in her forties or fifties who had recovered from COVID-19.

The chain has TRBV9 and TRBJ2-2; D gene uncertain. V lost 5 bases and J lost 4, with 15 bases in between. The germline CDR1 and CDR2 sequences are SGDLS and YYNGEE. This CDR3 comprises 15 residues. CDR3: CASSLRSQPTGELFF. For the CDR3, the DNA is TGTGCCAGCAGTCTCCGATCACAGCCCACCGGGGAGCTGTTTTTT.

The chain uses TRBV7-2 and TRBJ1-2; 9 bases agree with TRBD1. The CDR3 spans 16 residues. Germline CDR1 and CDR2: SGHTA and FQGNSA. Trimming at V came to 5 bases and at J to 4 bases, leaving 11 bases not matched to a gene. The CDR3 DNA follows: TGTGCCAGCAGCGCCGGGACAGGGCGAGAGGGCTATGGCTACACCTTC. This translates into CASSAGTGREGYGYTF.

The V call is TRBV5-4, the J call TRBJ2-7, with 7 bases that match TRBD1. The CDR3 extends over 16 amino acids. Trimming at V came to 0 bases and at J to 3 bases, leaving 9 bases not matched to a gene. Germline V gives CDR1 SGHNT, CDR2 YYREEE (reference sequence). The CDR3, as DNA: TGTGCCAGCAGCTTGGGGCCCGGGGACAGACTCTACGAGCAGTACTTC. It yields the protein CASSLGPGDRLYEQYF.

V gene TRBV28 combines with J gene TRBJ2-1; D gene unclear. From germline, CDR1 is MDHEN and CDR2 SYDVKM. V was trimmed by 6 bases and J by 3 bases, leaving 18 bases between them. The CDR3 length is 16 residues. CDR3 nucleotides: TGTGCCAGCAGCCATCGTAGAGGAACGGTCTACAATGAGCAGTTCTTC. It specifies CASSHRRGTVYNEQFF.

This clone has just one count. The chain uses TRBV24-1 and TRBJ2-1; TRBD1 matches 9 bases. Germline V lookup: CDR1 KGHDR, CDR2 SFDVKD. V dropped 6 bases and J dropped 8; count of bases not matched to a gene: 10. There are 15 residues in the CDR3. CDR3 sequence reads: CATSSPGQGRDEQFF. The CDR3 region has the DNA TGTGCCACCAGTTCCCCGGGACAGGGTCGGGATGAGCAGTTCTTC.

The gene calls are TRBV15 and TRBJ2-1; 9 bases match TRBD1. CDR3 length equals 12 residues. The V gene's germline CDR1 is LNHNV and CDR2 YYDKDF (reference sequence). V gave up 3 bases and J gave up 12 bases; unmatched junction bases: 3. Here the CDR3 DNA reads TGTGCCACCAGCAGGGGACAGGGTGGGCAGTTCTTC. It codes for CATSRGQGGQFF.

The V call is TRBV5-1, the J call TRBJ1-4; weak D call: TRBD1 (6 bases). The CDR3 has 14 residues. Germline-derived CDR1 and CDR2 are SGHRS and YFSETQ. V gave up 5 bases and J gave up 2 bases, with 10 bases separating them. DNA for the CDR3: TGCGCCAGCAGAAAGGACAGCACTAATGAAAAACTGTTTTTT. As protein: CASRKDSTNEKLFF.

This chain links TRBV28 with TRBJ2-5, with D possibly matching TRBD2 (6 bases). Between the trimmed V and J ends, which lost 6 bases and 2 bases, there was a span of 22 bases. Per germline, CDR1 MDHEN and CDR2 SYDVKM. The CDR3 length is 17 residues. This chain's CDR3 is CASRLLGGRGLQETQYF. In DNA, the CDR3 is TGTGCCAGCAGGCTACTAGGCGGGCGGGGCCTACAAGAGACCCAGTACTTC.

The chain couples TRBV5-1 to TRBJ2-2; unclear D gene. The CDR3 sequence is 15 residues long. Germline CDR1 SGHRS, CDR2 YFSETQ. V was trimmed by 4 bases and J by 2 bases, leaving 12 bases between them. The chain's CDR3 is CASSKGQTNTGELFF. CDR3 DNA sequence: TGCGCCAGCAGCAAAGGCCAGACTAACACCGGGGAGCTGTTTTTT.

The CDR3 coding sequence is TGTGCCAGCAGCGTTGAGGGTAGTAAAACCTACGAGCAGTACTTC. Translating it yields CASSVEGSKTYEQYF. V and J are TRBV9 and TRBJ2-7; the D gene is possibly TRBD2 (5 bases). Germline lookup yields CDR1 SGDLS and CDR2 YYNGEE. The CDR3 length is 15 residues. Trimming cost V 2 bases and J 2 bases, with 14 bases left between them.

This clone was seen a handful of times. J is TRBJ2-7 and V is TRBV5-3; 7 bases align to TRBD1. TRBV5-3 is recorded as an ORF, its role being uncertain. This CDR3 region has 12 residues. The trim removed 10 bases at V and 12 bases at J, leaving 16 bases unmatched. For the CDR3, the DNA is TGTGCCGGGGACCTGGACAGGTACGAACCGTACTTC. This sequence encodes CAGDLDRYEPYF.

The chain carries TRBV24-1 and TRBJ2-3, with 11 nucleotides matching TRBD2. The CDR3 has 16 residues. The ends lost 4 bases at V and 6 bases at J; junction bases unmatched: 8. Germline lookup yields CDR1 KGHDR and CDR2 SFDVKD. CDR3: CATSDPLLAGVDTQYF. CDR3 coding DNA: TGTGCCACCAGTGACCCCCTACTAGCGGGAGTTGATACGCAGTATTTT.

The chain uses TRBV4-2 and TRBJ1-2; D is ambiguous. The CDR3 spans 14 residues. V lost 0 bases, J lost 2 bases, and 7 bases lay in between. Germline CDR1 is LGHNA and CDR2 is YNFKEQ. CDR3 region: CASSQEGRNYGYTF. The DNA of the CDR3 is TGTGCCAGCAGCCAAGAGGGGAGGAACTATGGCTACACCTTC.

The chain couples TRBV3-1 (or the pseudogene TRBV3-2) to TRBJ2-7; 11 bases match TRBD2. The V and J ends lost 3 bases and 1 base, in that order; junction bases with no gene match: 2. Germline values: CDR1 LGHDT, CDR2 YNNKEL (reference sequence). This CDR3 is 15 amino acids long. The CDR3 reads CASSQGLAASYEQYF. The CDR3, as DNA: TGTGCCAGCAGCCAGGGACTAGCGGCATCCTACGAGCAGTACTTC.

The CDR3 reads CASSLKGVAPLHF. In nucleotides, the CDR3 is TGTGCCAGCAGTTTGAAAGGGGTTGCACCCCTCCACTTT. The chain combines TRBV28 with TRBJ1-6; a possible D gene is TRBD1 (5 bases). CDR1 MDHEN and CDR2 SYDVKM come from the germline V gene. CDR3 size: 13 residues. V lost 3 bases, J lost 11 bases, and 11 bases lay in between.

The chain is built from TRBV10-3 and TRBJ1-5; 9 nucleotides match TRBD1. This CDR3 has 14 residues. With 0 bases clipped from V and 6 bases from J, the junction kept 0 bases outside the gene matches. Germline V gene sequence: CDR1 ENHRY, CDR2 SYGVKD. The CDR3: CAISESTGGQPQHF. The CDR3 region has the DNA TGTGCCATCAGTGAGTCGACAGGGGGTCAGCCCCAGCATTTT.

The rearrangement links TRBV5-1 to TRBJ2-5; D might be TRBD1 (5 bases). V gave up 1 base and J gave up 2 bases, with 21 bases separating them. The CDR3 sequence is 18 residues long. The germline CDR1 and CDR2 sequences are SGHRS and YFSETQ. In DNA form, the CDR3 reads TGCGCCAGCAGCTTGAGGAGTCGTTTCGACAGCACGCAAGAGACCCAGTACTTC. Translated, it gives CASSLRSRFDSTQETQYF. The complete variable domain, with remaining parts taken from reference TRBV5-1 and TRBJ2-5, reads KAGVTQTPRYLIKTRGQQVTLSCSPISGHRSVSWYQQTPGQGLQFLFEYFSETQRNKGNFPGRFSGRQFSNSRSEMNVSTLELGDSALYLCASSLRSRFDSTQETQYFGPGTRLLVL.

The chain recombines TRBV19 with TRBJ2-5; 7 bases are a match to TRBD1. Germline V gene sequence: CDR1 LNHDA, CDR2 SQIVND (reference sequence). The CDR3 runs to 13 residues. The trim removed 5 bases at V and 5 bases at J, leaving 5 bases unmatched. The DNA of the CDR3 is TGTGCCAGTAGTTCTCTCAGGGGGGAGACCCAGTACTTC. It translates to CASSSLRGETQYF.

The chain combines TRBV6-1 with TRBJ1-2, with D perhaps TRBD1 (5 bases). Germline V gene lookup returns CDR1 MNHNS and CDR2 SASEGT. Trimming took 4 bases from V and 4 from J, leaving 19 bases between them. The CDR3 sequence is 16 residues long. For the CDR3, the DNA is TGTGCCAGCAGTGCCCCAGGGAAAGGGGCACTCTATGGCTACACCTTC. Amino acid sequence: CASSAPGKGALYGYTF.

This clone turned up a few times. The chain combines TRBV4-3 with TRBJ1-1; TRBD1 might be the D (6 bases). The V gene's germline CDR1 is LGHNA and CDR2 YSLEER. V lost 3 bases, J lost 1 base, and 12 bases lay in between. This CDR3 region has 15 residues. CDR3 protein: CASSHVGQPNTEAFF. Here the CDR3 DNA reads TGCGCCAGCAGCCACGTTGGACAGCCGAACACTGAAGCTTTCTTT.

The chain joins TRBV9 to TRBJ2-3, with D uncertain. The length of the CDR3 is 16 residues. Germline CDR1 and CDR2: SGDLS and YYNGEE. V shed 7 bases and J shed 1 base, with 19 bases lying between them. DNA of the CDR3: TGTGCCAGCGCCCCTTTCCAGCGCGTCCGCACAGATACGCAGTATTTT. Translating it yields CASAPFQRVRTDTQYF.

This clone was observed a handful of times. This sequence joins TRBV10-1 and TRBJ2-1; 9 positions match TRBD1. Unmatched junction bases numbered 6, after V lost 5 bases and J lost 4 bases. The CDR3 consists of 15 residues. Germline V gene data show CDR1 as WNHNN and CDR2 as SYGVQD (reference sequence). The CDR3 sequence: CASSPGTGRYNEQFF. In DNA form, the CDR3 reads TGCGCCAGCAGTCCCGGGACAGGGAGATACAATGAGCAGTTCTTC.

A remark on this clone: This sample includes further DNA sequences coding for the same CDR3. The chain combines TRBV3-1 (or the pseudogene TRBV3-2) with TRBJ1-5; D ambiguous. Trimming left V 0 bases short and J 5 bases short, with 5 bases between. The CDR3 is 13 residues long. Per germline, CDR1 LGHDT and CDR2 YNNKEL (reference sequence). The CDR3: CASSQDRDQPQHF. In nucleotides, the CDR3 is TGTGCCAGCAGCCAAGATCGAGATCAGCCCCAGCATTTT.